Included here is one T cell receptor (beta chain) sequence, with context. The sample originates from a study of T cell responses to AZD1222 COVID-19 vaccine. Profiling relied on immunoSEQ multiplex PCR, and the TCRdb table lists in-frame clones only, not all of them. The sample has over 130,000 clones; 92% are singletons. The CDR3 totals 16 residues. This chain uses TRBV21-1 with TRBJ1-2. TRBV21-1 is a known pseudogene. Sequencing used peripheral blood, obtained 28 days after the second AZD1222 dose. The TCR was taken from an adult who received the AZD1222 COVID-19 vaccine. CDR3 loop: CASSPFRGRVNYGYTF. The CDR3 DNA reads TGTGCCAGCAGCCCTTTTCGGGGCAGGGTGAACTATGGCTACACCTTC.